Each of the 13 T cell receptor beta chains below was sequenced from the same sample in a study of hypomethylating agent response in myelodysplastic syndrome. Sequencing used immunoSEQ multiplex PCR; TCRdb keeps in-frame clones, though not all of them. The data hold about 2,800 clones, with approximately 81% observed a single time. The specimen comprised bone marrow, sampled before or after starting hypomethylating agent treatment for myelodysplastic syndrome (not recorded which). Receptors were obtained from a human donor with myelodysplastic syndrome.

The V and J genes are TRBV6-5 and TRBJ1-2; the match to TRBD1 covers 7 bases. Germline values: CDR1 MNHEY, CDR2 SVGAGI. V was pared by 7 bases and J by 4 bases, with 12 bases of the junction left unmatched. The CDR3 is 15 residues long. The CDR3 DNA sequence: TGTGCCAGCACGAGACAGGGCGGGTCTTCCTATGGCTACACCTTC. This translates into CASTRQGGSSYGYTF.

The chain couples TRBV6-4 to TRBJ1-2; no reliable D call. CDR3 length: 14 amino acids. V lost 0 bases, J lost 2 bases, and 7 bases lay in between. Germline CDR1 reads MRHNA; CDR2 reads SNTAGT. The CDR3 nucleotides are TGTGCCAGCAGTGACTCGGACCGAAACTATGGCTACACCTTC. Translated, it gives CASSDSDRNYGYTF.

The CDR3 coding sequence is TGTGCCAGCAGCTTAGTTGGCGGGAGCACAGATACGCAGTATTTT. Encoded protein: CASSLVGGSTDTQYF. J is TRBJ2-3 and V is TRBV7-8, with D perhaps TRBD2 (5 bases). CDR1 is SGHVS and CDR2 is FQNEAQ in the germline V gene. V lost 1 base and J 0 bases, leaving 8 bases between the germline ends. This CDR3 is built from 15 residues.

The gene calls are TRBV5-5 and TRBJ2-5, with no clear D. The CDR3 is made up of 15 amino acids. The V and J ends lost 1 base and 2 bases respectively, with 12 bases between them. The germline V gene has CDR1 SGHKS and CDR2 YYEKEE (reference sequence). CDR3 sequence: CASSLSPSRQETQYF. CDR3 DNA sequence: TGTGCCAGCAGCTTGTCGCCGTCAAGACAAGAGACCCAGTACTTC.

The rearrangement uses TRBV11-2 and TRBJ1-1; 9 bases match TRBD1. V lost 0 bases and J lost 6; bases outside the gene matches: 5. Germline-derived CDR1 and CDR2 are SGHAT and FQNNGV. This CDR3 contains 15 residues. CDR3 residues: CASSLEGTGFPEAFF. In nucleotides, the CDR3 is TGTGCCAGCAGCTTAGAAGGGACAGGGTTTCCTGAAGCTTTCTTT. Supplemented by reference TRBV11-2 and TRBJ1-1, the full variable domain reads EAGVAQSPRYKIIEKRQSVAFWCNPISGHATLYWYQQILGQGPKLLIQFQNNGVVDDSQLPKDRFSAERLKGVDSTLKIQPAKLEDSAVYLCASSLEGTGFPEAFFGQGTRLTVV.

V and J are TRBV9 and TRBJ2-3, with TRBD2 matching 12 bases. V trimming: 4 bases; J trimming: 0 bases; junction bases outside the gene matches: 9. Germline V lookup: CDR1 SGDLS, CDR2 YYNGEE. CDR3 size: 18 residues. The CDR3 here is CASSQLAGGFTSTDTQYF. The DNA of the CDR3 is TGTGCCAGCAGCCAACTAGCGGGGGGTTTTACTAGCACAGATACGCAGTATTTT. The full variable domain, rest sourced from reference TRBV9 and TRBJ2-3, is DSGVTQTPKHLITATGQRVTLRCSPRSGDLSVYWYQQSLDQGLQFLIQYYNGEERAKGNILERFSAQQFPDLHSELNLSSLELGDSALYFCASSQLAGGFTSTDTQYFGPGTRLTVL.

In regard to this clone: The conserved closing phenylalanine or tryptophan is absent in this CDR3, likely reflecting a read error. No DNA is shown, since the ends of the CDR3 on it are uncertain; the CDR3 is the one TCRdb lists. The V call is TRBV6-6, the J call TRBJ1-2. Germline CDR1 reads MNHNY; CDR2 reads SVGAGI (reference sequence). The CDR3 contains 12 residues when both ends are counted. This chain's CDR3 is CASSGSTRAARL.

The V call is TRBV28, the J call TRBJ2-1; 7 nucleotides match TRBD2. V trimming: 4 bases; J trimming: 0 bases; junction bases outside the gene matches: 3. This CDR3 comprises 15 residues. Germline V gives CDR1 MDHEN, CDR2 SYDVKM. In nucleotides, the CDR3 is TGTGCCAGCAGTTCCGGGGACTACTCCTACAATGAGCAGTTCTTC. Protein product: CASSSGDYSYNEQFF.

V is TRBV7-8 and J is TRBJ1-1; maybe TRBD1 (6 bases). Germline V gives CDR1 SGHVS, CDR2 FQNEAQ. This CDR3 has 13 residues. The germline V and J ends were trimmed by 7 bases and 8 bases, with 17 bases remaining between them. CDR3 bases: TGTGCCAGCACCCCAACGTCCAGGGGCGAAGCTTTCTTT. Protein product: CASTPTSRGEAFF.

This clone was counted once. The chain recombines TRBV19 with TRBJ1-2; D gene unclear. With 3 bases removed from V and 3 bases from J, the gap between germline ends came to 5 bases. CDR3 size: 12 residues. Germline V CDR1 and CDR2: LNHDA, SQIVND (reference sequence). CDR3 sequence reads: CASSIPHYGYTF. DNA of the CDR3: TGTGCCAGTAGTATCCCCCACTATGGCTACACCTTC.

This clone was detected only once. The V gene is TRBV2, the J gene TRBJ2-5, with D unclear. CDR1 SNHLY and CDR2 FYNNEI come from the germline V gene. The CDR3 is 16 residues long. Trimming cost V 7 bases and J 2 bases, with 20 bases left between them. CDR3 nucleotide sequence: TGTGCCAGCATGGTCGGGTTGGTTCGTAGGCAAGAGACCCAGTACTTC. Translating it yields CASMVGLVRRQETQYF.

The chain carries TRBV19 and TRBJ2-7, with TRBD1 matching over 9 bases. CDR3 length: 13 residues. Germline CDR1 is LNHDA and CDR2 is SQIVND (reference sequence). V lost 10 bases, J lost 6 bases, and 10 bases stayed unmatched. The DNA of the CDR3 is TGTGCCACGAGAGGGACAGGGATCCGCGAGCAGTACTTC. It is translated as CATRGTGIREQYF.

The rearrangement links TRBV19 to TRBJ1-6, with 7 bases fitting TRBD1. The ends lost 1 base at V and 6 bases at J; junction bases unmatched: 15. The CDR3 contains 19 residues. Germline V CDR1 and CDR2: LNHDA, SQIVND (reference sequence). The CDR3 nucleotides read TGTGCCAGTAGTATAGCCGGGGCCTTCTCGACAGGGACTAATTCACCCCTCCACTTT. Its protein is CASSIAGAFSTGTNSPLHF.